The present T cell receptor (beta chain) was sequenced within a study of shared clonotypes between healthy human individuals. Cells designated naive CD8 were CD45RO-negative and were positively selected for CCR7, with terminally differentiated effector memory CD45RA+ cells excluded. Germline loops: CDR1 MNHEY, CDR2 SMNVEV (reference sequence). The CDR3 contains 15 residues. V was cut by 7 bases and J by 3 bases, with 19 bases left in between. It was 150 to 200 ng DNA, 31,000 or so T cell genomes, that sorted-subset replicate PCRs used. Sequencing was performed with immunoSEQ multiplex PCR; in TCRdb, only in-frame clones are kept and a portion is missing. The sample carries approximately 720,000 clones, about 90% recorded once.

The sample comprised naive CD8+ T cells sorted from blood. The chain is built from TRBV27 and TRBJ2-7; tentative D call: TRBD1 (5 bases). The source of this sequence is a young man in good health. The CDR3 loop is CASTLGAGAGYEQYF. For the CDR3, the DNA is TGTGCCAGCACCCTAGGGGCTGGGGCAGGCTACGAGCAGTACTTC.